These 5 T cell receptor beta chains share one sample of origin, sequenced in a study of human T cells and chemical hapten exposure. TCRdb used MiXCR to reprocess the RACE reads, holding one entry per CDR3 protein. The sample records tens of thousands of distinct CDR3 sequences, around 6.7% being singletons. Time point noted: patch test 2, 6 weeks after DPC sensitization. Treatment denoted: therapeutic diphenylcyclopropenone sensitization with weekly scalp DPC. The sequencing here drew on whole blood, taken in connection with sensitization to the hapten diphenylcyclopropenone (DPC). Receptor source: a woman under 40 with alopecia areata. Some clones in this sample may be carry-over from other donors' samples.

This clonotype has just one count. The chain couples TRBV10-3 to TRBJ1-1, with D possibly matching TRBD1 (6 bases). Germline CDR1 is ENHRY and CDR2 is SYGVKD. This CDR3 is 17 amino acids long. Trimming cost V 3 bases and J 5 bases, with 22 bases left between them. The CDR3: CAISEYARWGPRTEAFF. CDR3 in DNA: TGTGCCATCAGTGAATACGCGCGGTGGGGGCCTAGGACTGAAGCTTTCTTT.

This clonotype was observed at least ten times. The V and J genes are TRBV3-1 and TRBJ1-1; weak D call: TRBD1 (5 bases). V was pared by 4 bases and J by 0 bases, with 9 bases between. This CDR3 is 14 amino acids long. From germline, CDR1 is LGHDT and CDR2 YNNKEL (reference sequence). The CDR3 DNA follows: TGTGCCAGCAGCCTCGGGACGGTGAACACTGAAGCTTTCTTT. Protein sequence: CASSLGTVNTEAFF. The full variable domain, in which reference TRBV3-1 and TRBJ1-1 provide the parts outside the CDR3, is DTAVSQTPKYLVTQMGNDKSIKCEQNLGHDTMYWYKQDSKKFLKIMFSYNNKELIINETVPNRFSPKSPDKAHLNLHINSLELGDSAVYFCASSLGTVNTEAFFGQGTRLTVV.

This clonotype was observed many times. The chain is built from TRBV18 and TRBJ2-3; the match to TRBD2 covers 9 bases. The length of the CDR3 is 15 residues. V was pared by 3 bases and J by 5 bases, with 6 bases of the junction left unmatched. CDR1 KGHSH and CDR2 LQKENI come from the germline V gene. The CDR3: CASSPLAGRIDTQYF. The DNA for the CDR3 is TGTGCCAGCTCACCTCTAGCGGGGAGAATAGATACGCAGTATTTT.

This clonotype was detected only a few times. The chain employs TRBV6-6 and TRBJ2-5, with D possibly called TRBD1 or TRBD2 (5 bases each). Germline V lookup: CDR1 MNHNY, CDR2 SVGAGI (reference sequence). With 2 bases removed from V and 5 bases from J, the gap between germline ends came to 12 bases. The CDR3 extends over 14 amino acids. The CDR3 protein is CASSYGGREETQYF. DNA for the CDR3: TGTGCCAGCAGTTACGGCGGCAGGGAGGAGACCCAGTACTTC.

This clonotype occurred many times. This chain joins TRBV2 and TRBJ2-6; 15 bases agree with TRBD2. V lost 6 bases and J lost 0; bases outside the gene matches: 12. Germline loops: CDR1 SNHLY, CDR2 FYNNEI. CDR3 size: 21 residues. CDR3 DNA sequence: TGTGCCAGCAGCGAGGGACTAGCGGGGGGAAGTAAAGGCTCTGGGGCCAACGTCCTGACTTTC. This translates into CASSEGLAGGSKGSGANVLTF.